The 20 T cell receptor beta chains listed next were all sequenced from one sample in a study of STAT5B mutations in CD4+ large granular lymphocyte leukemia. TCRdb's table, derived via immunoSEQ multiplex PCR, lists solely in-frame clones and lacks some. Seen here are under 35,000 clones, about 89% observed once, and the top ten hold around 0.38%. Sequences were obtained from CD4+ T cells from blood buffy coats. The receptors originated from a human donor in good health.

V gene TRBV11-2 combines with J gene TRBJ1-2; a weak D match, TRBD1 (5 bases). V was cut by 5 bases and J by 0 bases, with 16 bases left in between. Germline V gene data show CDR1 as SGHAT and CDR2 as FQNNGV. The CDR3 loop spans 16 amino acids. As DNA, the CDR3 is TGTGCCAGCAGCCGGGGGACGGGCAGTTCTAACTATGGCTACACCTTC. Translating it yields CASSRGTGSSNYGYTF.

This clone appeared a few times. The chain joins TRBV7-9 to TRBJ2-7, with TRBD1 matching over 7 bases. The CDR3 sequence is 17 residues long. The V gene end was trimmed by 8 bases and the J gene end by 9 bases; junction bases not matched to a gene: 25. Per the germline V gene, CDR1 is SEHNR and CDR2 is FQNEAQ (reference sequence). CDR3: CASLGGMPGTVTRGQYF. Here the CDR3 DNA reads TGTGCCAGCCTTGGGGGAATGCCCGGGACAGTAACCCGAGGGCAGTACTTC.

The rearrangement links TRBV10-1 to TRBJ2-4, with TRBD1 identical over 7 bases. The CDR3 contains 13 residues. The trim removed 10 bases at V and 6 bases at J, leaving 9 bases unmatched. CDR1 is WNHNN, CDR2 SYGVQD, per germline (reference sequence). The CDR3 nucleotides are TGCGCCATAAAAGGACAGGCCGTAAACATTCAGTACTTC. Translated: CAIKGQAVNIQYF.

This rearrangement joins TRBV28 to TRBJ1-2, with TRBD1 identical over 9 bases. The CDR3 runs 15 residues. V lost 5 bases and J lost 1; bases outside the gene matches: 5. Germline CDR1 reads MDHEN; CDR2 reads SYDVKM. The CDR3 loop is CASSDRQGGNYGYTF. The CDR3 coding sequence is TGTGCCAGCAGTGATCGACAGGGGGGTAACTATGGCTACACCTTC.

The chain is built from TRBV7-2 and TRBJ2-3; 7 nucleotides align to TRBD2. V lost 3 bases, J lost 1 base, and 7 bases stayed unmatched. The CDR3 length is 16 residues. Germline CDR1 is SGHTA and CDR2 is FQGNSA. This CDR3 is CASSFGGGRGTDTQYF. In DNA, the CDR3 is TGTGCCAGCAGCTTTGGGGGGGGGAGAGGCACAGATACGCAGTATTTT.

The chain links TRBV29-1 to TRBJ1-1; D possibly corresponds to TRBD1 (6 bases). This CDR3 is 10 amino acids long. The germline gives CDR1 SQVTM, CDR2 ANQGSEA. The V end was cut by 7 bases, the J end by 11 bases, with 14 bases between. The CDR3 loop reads CSAQGILAFF. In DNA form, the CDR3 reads TGCAGCGCCCAGGGGATCCTGGCTTTCTTT.

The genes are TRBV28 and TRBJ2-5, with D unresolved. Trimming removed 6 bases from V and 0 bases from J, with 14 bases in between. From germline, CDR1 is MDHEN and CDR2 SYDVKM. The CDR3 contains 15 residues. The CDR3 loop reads CASSRLDAYQETQYF. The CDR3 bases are TGTGCCAGCAGCCGACTGGACGCGTACCAAGAGACCCAGTACTTC.

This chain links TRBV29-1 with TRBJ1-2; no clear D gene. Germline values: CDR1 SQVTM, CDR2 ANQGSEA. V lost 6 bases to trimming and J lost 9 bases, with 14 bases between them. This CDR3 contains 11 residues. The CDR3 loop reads CSVLDPISYTF. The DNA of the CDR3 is TGCAGCGTCCTGGACCCGATCAGCTACACCTTC. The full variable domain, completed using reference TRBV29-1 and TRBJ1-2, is SAVISQKPSRDICQRGTSLTIQCQVDSQVTMMFWYRQQPGQSLTLIATANQGSEATYESGFVIDKFPISRPNLTFSTLTVSNMSPEDSSIYLCSVLDPISYTFGSGTRLTVV.

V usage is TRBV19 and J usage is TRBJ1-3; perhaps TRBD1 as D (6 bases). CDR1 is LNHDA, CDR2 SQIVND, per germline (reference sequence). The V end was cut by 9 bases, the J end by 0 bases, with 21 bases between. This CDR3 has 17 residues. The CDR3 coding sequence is TGTGCCAGCACACCGGGGGGGGGCTCCTTCTCTGGAAACACCATATATTTT. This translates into CASTPGGGSFSGNTIYF.

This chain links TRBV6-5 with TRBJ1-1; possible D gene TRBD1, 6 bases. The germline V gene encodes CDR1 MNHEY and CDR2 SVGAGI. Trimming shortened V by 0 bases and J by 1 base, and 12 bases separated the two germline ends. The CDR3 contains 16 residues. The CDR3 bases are TGTGCCAGCAGTTACTCGGGGGCGCCCGGGAACACTGAAGCTTTCTTT. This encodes CASSYSGAPGNTEAFF.

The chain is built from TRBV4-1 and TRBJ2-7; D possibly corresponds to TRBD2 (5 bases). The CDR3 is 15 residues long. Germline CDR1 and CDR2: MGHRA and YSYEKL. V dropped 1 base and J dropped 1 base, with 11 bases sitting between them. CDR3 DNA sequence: TGCGCCAGCAGCCAAGCTGAGGGCGCTTCCTACGAGCAGTACTTC. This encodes CASSQAEGASYEQYF.

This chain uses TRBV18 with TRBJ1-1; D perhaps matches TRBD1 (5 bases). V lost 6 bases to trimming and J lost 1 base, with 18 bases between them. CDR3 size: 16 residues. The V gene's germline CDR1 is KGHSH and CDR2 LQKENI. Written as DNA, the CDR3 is TGTGCCAGCTCCCTGAAGGCCATAGGGGAGAACACTGAAGCTTTCTTT. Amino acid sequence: CASSLKAIGENTEAFF.

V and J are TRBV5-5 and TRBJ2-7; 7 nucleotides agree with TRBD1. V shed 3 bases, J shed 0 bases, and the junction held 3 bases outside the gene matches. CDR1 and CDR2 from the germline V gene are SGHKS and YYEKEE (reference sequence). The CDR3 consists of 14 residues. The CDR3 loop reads CASSWGQSSYEQYF. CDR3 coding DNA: TGTGCCAGCAGCTGGGGACAGAGCTCCTACGAGCAGTACTTC.

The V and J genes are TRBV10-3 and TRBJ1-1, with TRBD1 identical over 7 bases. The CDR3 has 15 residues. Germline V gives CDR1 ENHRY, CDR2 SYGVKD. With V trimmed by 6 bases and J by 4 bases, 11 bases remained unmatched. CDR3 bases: TGTGCCATCAGAGGGGACCAGGGGGAGAGCACTGAAGCTTTCTTT. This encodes CAIRGDQGESTEAFF.

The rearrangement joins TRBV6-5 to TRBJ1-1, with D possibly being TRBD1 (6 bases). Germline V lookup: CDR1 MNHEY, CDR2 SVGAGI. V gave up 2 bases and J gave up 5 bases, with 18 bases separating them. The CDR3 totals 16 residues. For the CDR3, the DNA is TGTGCCAGCAGTTACGCAACAAGAGGGGGATCGACTGAAGCTTTCTTT. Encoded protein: CASSYATRGGSTEAFF.

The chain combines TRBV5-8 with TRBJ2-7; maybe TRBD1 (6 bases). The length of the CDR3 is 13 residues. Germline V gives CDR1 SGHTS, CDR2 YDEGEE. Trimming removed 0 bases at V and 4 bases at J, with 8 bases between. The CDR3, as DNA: TGTGCCAGCAGCTTGGACAGGGTGTACGAGCAGTACTTC. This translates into CASSLDRVYEQYF. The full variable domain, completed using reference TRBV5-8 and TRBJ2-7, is EAGVTQSPTHLIKTRGQQATLRCSPISGHTSVYWYQQALGLGLQFLLWYDEGEERNRGNFPPRFSGRQFPNYSSELNVNALELEDSALYLCASSLDRVYEQYFGPGTRLTVT.

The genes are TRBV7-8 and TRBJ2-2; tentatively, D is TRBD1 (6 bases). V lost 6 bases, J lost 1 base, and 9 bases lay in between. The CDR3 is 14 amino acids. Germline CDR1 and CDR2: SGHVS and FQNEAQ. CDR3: CASRGQMNTGELFF. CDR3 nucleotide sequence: TGTGCCAGCAGGGGACAAATGAACACCGGGGAGCTGTTTTTT. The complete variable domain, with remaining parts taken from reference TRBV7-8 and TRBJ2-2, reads GAGVSQSPRYKVAKRGQDVALRCDPISGHVSLFWYQQALGQGPEFLTYFQNEAQLDKSGLPSDRFFAERPEGSVSTLKIQRTQQEDSAVYLCASRGQMNTGELFFGEGSRLTVL.

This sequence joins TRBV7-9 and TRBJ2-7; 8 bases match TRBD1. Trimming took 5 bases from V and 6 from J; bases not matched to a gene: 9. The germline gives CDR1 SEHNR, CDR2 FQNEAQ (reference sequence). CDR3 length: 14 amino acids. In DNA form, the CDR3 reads TGTGCCAGCAGCCAAGGGGGACAGGCGGCCGAGCAGTACTTC. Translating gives CASSQGGQAAEQYF. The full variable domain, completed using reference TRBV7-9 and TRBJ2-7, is DTGVSQNPRHKITKRGQNVTFRCDPISEHNRLYWYRQTLGQGPEFLTYFQNEAQLEKSRLLSDRFSAERPKGSFSTLEIQRTEQGDSAMYLCASSQGGQAAEQYFGPGTRLTVT.

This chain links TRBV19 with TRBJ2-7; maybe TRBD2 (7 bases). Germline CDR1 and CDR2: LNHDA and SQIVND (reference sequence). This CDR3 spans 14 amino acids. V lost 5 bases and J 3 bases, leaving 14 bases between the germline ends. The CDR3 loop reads CASSGRGASYEQYF. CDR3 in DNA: TGTGCCAGTAGTGGGAGGGGGGCAAGCTACGAGCAGTACTTC.

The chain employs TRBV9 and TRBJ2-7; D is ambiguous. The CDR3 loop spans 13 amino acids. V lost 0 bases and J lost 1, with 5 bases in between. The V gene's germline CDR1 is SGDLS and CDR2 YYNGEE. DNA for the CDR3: TGTGCCAGCAGCGTAGCTAATTCCTACGAGCAGTACTTC. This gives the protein CASSVANSYEQYF.